These 30 T cell receptor beta chains were all obtained from the same sample, sequenced in a study of blood T cells in healthy people across ages. A second PCR, run for roughly 7 to 11 cycles, used a sample-barcoded 5' primer plus a J-beta primer mix. TCRdb analysed the 5' RACE reads with MiXCR anew, one entry per CDR3 protein. This sample has roughly 550,000 distinct CDR3 sequences, with nearly 25% found just once. This sample also belongs to another study, concerning T cells of mothers and their children.

The sequenced sample consisted of blood. The receptors were gathered from a boy aged 5-17 years in good health.

The genes are TRBV2 and TRBJ1-5; D call uncertain. V was cut by 9 bases and J by 2 bases, with 11 bases left in between. The CDR3 spans 13 residues. From germline, CDR1 is SNHLY and CDR2 FYNNEI. CDR3 bases: TGTGCCAGTGGGAGAGGGCGCAATCAGCCCCAGCATTTT. Its protein product is CASGRGRNQPQHF.

J is TRBJ2-7 and V is TRBV4-1; 13 bases are a match to TRBD2. Germline V lookup: CDR1 MGHRA, CDR2 YSYEKL. V lost 2 bases to trimming and J lost 4 bases; unmatched junction nucleotides: 2. CDR3 length equals 15 residues. CDR3 nucleotides: TGCGCCAGCAGCCAAAGGACTAGCGGGGGATACGAGCAGTACTTC. Translating gives CASSQRTSGGYEQYF.

This rearrangement joins TRBV7-2 to TRBJ2-1, with D perhaps assigned TRBD1 or TRBD2 (6 bases each). Trimming removed 6 bases from V and 0 bases from J, with 12 bases in between. This CDR3 comprises 15 residues. The V gene's germline CDR1 is SGHTA and CDR2 FQGNSA. CDR3 DNA sequence: TGTGCCAGCAGTGGGGGGCCCAGCTCCTACAATGAGCAGTTCTTC. It codes for CASSGGPSSYNEQFF. The complete variable domain, with remaining parts taken from reference TRBV7-2 and TRBJ2-1, reads GAGVSQSPSNKVTEKGKDVELRCDPISGHTALYWYRQSLGQGLEFLIYFQGNSAPDKSGLPSDRFSAERTGGSVSTLTIQRTQQEDSAVYLCASSGGPSSYNEQFFGPGTRLTVL.

The chain is built from TRBV7-2 and TRBJ2-3; 7 bases are shared with TRBD2. CDR3 length: 14 amino acids. Losses at the gene ends were 4 bases for V and 8 bases for J; bases not matched to a gene: 9. Germline CDR1 SGHTA, CDR2 FQGNSA. CDR3 protein: CASSSAGEGGTQYF. The DNA for the CDR3 is TGTGCCAGCAGCTCTGCGGGGGAAGGAGGTACGCAGTATTTT. Complete variable domain (other parts from reference TRBV7-2 and TRBJ2-3): GAGVSQSPSNKVTEKGKDVELRCDPISGHTALYWYRQSLGQGLEFLIYFQGNSAPDKSGLPSDRFSAERTGGSVSTLTIQRTQQEDSAVYLCASSSAGEGGTQYFGPGTRLTVL.

The chain has TRBV11-2 and TRBJ2-5; 10 bases line up with TRBD2. The junction had 14 bases not matched to a gene; V was cut back by 5 bases and J by 11 bases. The germline CDR1 and CDR2 sequences are SGHAT and FQNNGV. The length of the CDR3 is 15 residues. The CDR3, as DNA: TGTGCCAGCAGCCGCGCCCTAGCGGGAGAATCGGAGCAGTACTTC. This encodes CASSRALAGESEQYF.

This rearrangement joins TRBV29-1 to TRBJ2-3; the D gene is possibly TRBD2 (6 bases). CDR1 is SQVTM, CDR2 ANQGSEA, per germline. The CDR3 consists of 13 residues. V lost 6 bases and J lost 3, with 13 bases in between. This chain's CDR3 is CSVEGRTTDTQYF. The CDR3 DNA reads as TGCAGCGTGGAGGGTAGGACAACAGATACGCAGTATTTT.

This clonotype was detected only a few times. The chain uses TRBV5-8 and TRBJ2-7; 8 nucleotides match TRBD2. The junction had 3 bases not matched to a gene; V was cut back by 0 bases and J by 4 bases. The CDR3 is 14 residues long. The V gene's germline CDR1 is SGHTS and CDR2 YDEGEE. The CDR3 here is CASSLATSGYEQYF. CDR3 coding DNA: TGTGCCAGCAGCTTGGCCACTAGCGGATACGAGCAGTACTTC. The full variable domain, its missing parts supplied by reference TRBV5-8 and TRBJ2-7, is EAGVTQSPTHLIKTRGQQATLRCSPISGHTSVYWYQQALGLGLQFLLWYDEGEERNRGNFPPRFSGRQFPNYSSELNVNALELEDSALYLCASSLATSGYEQYFGPGTRLTVT.

The chain employs TRBV6-5 and TRBJ2-1; weak D call: TRBD1 (6 bases). The CDR3 contains 13 residues. Trimming removed 4 bases at V and 7 bases at J, with 11 bases between. CDR1 MNHEY and CDR2 SVGAGI come from the germline V gene. CDR3 loop: CASSLKGENEQFF. Here the CDR3 DNA reads TGTGCCAGCAGTTTAAAGGGGGAGAATGAGCAGTTCTTC.

This clonotype was seen a handful of times. The chain uses TRBV6-5 and TRBJ2-1; possible D gene TRBD1, 6 bases. The V gene lost 11 bases and the J gene lost 2 bases, with 13 bases spanning the gap. Per germline, CDR1 MNHEY and CDR2 SVGAGI. This CDR3 has 13 residues. The CDR3 protein is CAVATGTYNEQFF. In DNA form, the CDR3 reads TGTGCCGTTGCGACAGGAACCTACAATGAGCAGTTCTTC.

Only one count was recorded for this clonotype. The gene calls are TRBV4-3 and TRBJ1-1; weak D call: TRBD1 (5 bases). The CDR3 totals 14 residues. The V end lost 0 bases, the J end lost 11 bases, and 16 bases lay between the germline ends. From germline, CDR1 is LGHNA and CDR2 YSLEER. In nucleotides, the CDR3 is TGCGCCAGCAGCCAAGAGTCGACTTGGGGGGAGGCTTTCTTT. Amino acid sequence: CASSQESTWGEAFF.

V is TRBV5-6 and J is TRBJ2-5; D might be TRBD1 (6 bases). The CDR3 totals 15 residues. Germline V gene data show CDR1 as SGHDT and CDR2 as YYEEEE. The V end lost 4 bases, the J end lost 3 bases, and 16 bases lay between the germline ends. The CDR3 DNA follows: TGTGCCAGCAGCCCTGGGGGCGTGGCCGAAGAGACCCAGTACTTC. Translated, it gives CASSPGGVAEETQYF.

There are a few counts of this clonotype. The rearrangement uses TRBV5-6 and TRBJ2-5, with D perhaps matching TRBD2 (6 bases). The end of the DNA aligns better with TRBJ2-1, so the J call may be wrong. This CDR3 contains 11 residues. Germline-derived CDR1 and CDR2 are SGHDT and YYEEEE. CDR3 residues: CASTHAGEQFF. The CDR3 DNA reads TGTGCCAGCACCCATGCGGGGGAGCAGTTCTTC.

The chain couples TRBV2 to TRBJ2-6; D might be TRBD1 (5 bases). Trimming took 7 bases from V and 0 from J, leaving 22 bases between them. Germline V gives CDR1 SNHLY, CDR2 FYNNEI. The CDR3 runs 19 residues. CDR3 sequence: CASTRSITSQGSGANVLTF. CDR3 nucleotide sequence: TGTGCCAGCACCCGATCGATAACGAGTCAGGGCTCTGGGGCCAACGTCCTGACTTTC. Full variable domain (rest looked up from reference TRBV2 and TRBJ2-6): EPEVTQTPSHQVTQMGQEVILRCVPISNHLYFYWYRQILGQKVEFLVSFYNNEISEKSEIFDDQFSVERPDGSNFTLKIRSTKLEDSAMYFCASTRSITSQGSGANVLTFGAGSRLTVL.

The chain has TRBV20-1 and TRBJ2-7; either TRBD1 or TRBD2 may fit D (5 bases each). Germline CDR1 reads DFQATT; CDR2 reads SNEGSKA (reference sequence). With 0 bases removed from V and 2 bases from J, the gap between germline ends came to 20 bases. CDR3 length equals 17 residues. CDR3 amino acids: CSARDDTGTLDAYEQYF. CDR3 DNA sequence: TGCAGTGCTAGAGATGATACCGGGACCCTTGATGCCTACGAGCAGTACTTC.

The chain couples TRBV24-1 to TRBJ2-1; TRBD2 might be the D (6 bases). The end of the DNA aligns better with TRBJ2-5, so the J call may be wrong. The V gene's germline CDR1 is KGHDR and CDR2 SFDVKD. The CDR3 has 13 amino acids. The CDR3 protein is CATREGNSETQYF. The CDR3, as DNA: TGTGCCACCAGGGAGGGGAATTCAGAGACCCAGTACTTC.

V and J are TRBV11-1 and TRBJ2-1; weak D call: TRBD1 (6 bases). V lost 1 base to trimming and J lost 4 bases, with 14 bases between them. The V gene's germline CDR1 is SGHAT and CDR2 FQDESV (reference sequence). This CDR3 spans 16 amino acids. CDR3 sequence: CASSLEQGSGYNEQFF. CDR3 in DNA: TGTGCCAGCAGCTTAGAGCAGGGGTCGGGGTACAATGAGCAGTTCTTC.

This rearrangement joins TRBV5-4 to TRBJ2-3; the D gene is possibly TRBD2 (6 bases). V was pared by 0 bases and J by 4 bases, with 15 bases between. The CDR3 sequence is 16 residues long. Looked up from germline, CDR1 is SGHNT and CDR2 is YYREEE (reference sequence). For the CDR3, the DNA is TGTGCCAGCAGCTTGGTTAGCACTAGCCGGGCAGATACGCAGTATTTT. This encodes CASSLVSTSRADTQYF.

This clonotype has ten or more counts. This rearrangement joins TRBV7-3 to TRBJ1-6; D unclear. Per germline, CDR1 SGHTA and CDR2 FQGTGA. Trimming removed 3 bases from V and 9 bases from J, with 12 bases in between. This CDR3 is 14 amino acids long. The CDR3 sequence is CASSFGTNGSPLHF. The CDR3 coding sequence is TGTGCCAGCAGCTTTGGTACAAACGGTTCACCCCTCCACTTT.

This clonotype occurred a few times. The chain combines TRBV5-1 with TRBJ2-1; 12 bases agree with TRBD2. The trim removed 6 bases at V and 6 bases at J, leaving 7 bases unmatched. This CDR3 spans 15 amino acids. Germline V CDR1 and CDR2: SGHRS, YFSETQ. CDR3 bases: TGCGCCAGCAAGCGACTAGCGGGAGCCCCCAATGAGCAGTTCTTC. It is translated as CASKRLAGAPNEQFF.

This clonotype was counted a few times. CDR3 nucleotide sequence: TGTGCCAGCAGTTTGCTCATAGCGGCCCACAATGAGCAGTTCTTC. Translation gives CASSLLIAAHNEQFF. V usage is TRBV28 and J usage is TRBJ2-1, with TRBD2 as a possible D gene (6 bases). The ends were cut back, 3 bases at V and 5 bases at J, with 14 bases in the middle. Germline CDR1 reads MDHEN; CDR2 reads SYDVKM. The CDR3 runs 15 residues.

This sequence joins TRBV12-3 or TRBV12-4 and TRBJ2-5, with D perhaps TRBD1 (7 bases). The CDR3 consists of 15 residues. Trimming removed 6 bases at V and 5 bases at J, with 19 bases between. CDR3 amino acids: CASSTRGTERETQYF. In DNA, the CDR3 is TGTGCCAGCAGCACCCGCGGGACAGAGAGGGAGACCCAGTACTTC.

The chain joins TRBV15 to TRBJ2-1; 9 bases fit TRBD2. The CDR3 is 15 residues long. Germline values: CDR1 LNHNV, CDR2 YYDKDF (reference sequence). J gave up 4 bases and V 0 bases, and 1 base lay outside the gene matches. This chain's CDR3 is CATSREAGGYNEQFF. For the CDR3, the DNA is TGTGCCACCAGCAGAGAGGCGGGAGGGTACAATGAGCAGTTCTTC.

In its sample, this clonotype was seen a few times. This chain links TRBV28 with TRBJ1-2; 8 positions agree with TRBD1. The V segment lost 6 bases and the J segment 7 bases; nucleotides outside the gene matches: 4. The germline gives CDR1 MDHEN, CDR2 SYDVKM. The CDR3 spans 12 residues. CDR3 region: CASRAGGGGYTF. The CDR3 DNA is TGTGCCAGCAGAGCAGGGGGCGGTGGCTACACCTTC.

V usage is TRBV6-6 and J usage is TRBJ2-3; the D is unclear. Per the germline V gene, CDR1 is MNHNY and CDR2 is SVGAGI (reference sequence). The CDR3 is 15 amino acids. Trimming took off 3 bases at V and 6 bases at J, with 16 bases between the two ends. The CDR3 bases are TGTGCCAGCAGTTATTTAACCCCTCTCCGGGATACGCAGTATTTT. Protein product: CASSYLTPLRDTQYF.

CDR3 in DNA: TGTGCCAGCAGTTTATCGATTAGGGAGGCCAACGTCCTGACTTTC. The encoded protein is CASSLSIREANVLTF. The genes are TRBV28 and TRBJ2-6; D uncertain. V lost 1 base, J lost 6 bases, and 10 bases lay in between. This CDR3 contains 15 residues. CDR1 is MDHEN, CDR2 SYDVKM, per germline. Full variable domain (missing parts from reference TRBV28 and TRBJ2-6): DVKVTQSSRYLVKRTGEKVFLECVQDMDHENMFWYRQDPGLGLRLIYFSYDVKMKEKGDIPEGYSVSREKKERFSLILESASTNQTSMYLCASSLSIREANVLTFGAGSRLTVL.

The chain links TRBV11-2 to TRBJ2-5, with 10 bases matching TRBD1. The J call is doubtful: the DNA matches TRBJ2-1 better. The CDR3 sequence is 17 residues long. The V gene's germline CDR1 is SGHAT and CDR2 FQNNGV. The CDR3 bases are TGTGCCAGCAGCTTAGGGGGCCCGGGACAGGGGTACAATGAGCAGTTCTTC. Amino acids: CASSLGGPGQGYNEQFF.

The V call is TRBV5-6, the J call TRBJ2-5, with a tentative D call TRBD1 (5 bases). Germline loops: CDR1 SGHDT, CDR2 YYEEEE. The germline V and J ends were trimmed by 0 bases and 1 base, with 10 bases remaining between them. The CDR3 runs to 15 residues. The CDR3 spells CASSLVGHSQETQYF. The CDR3 DNA is TGTGCCAGCAGCTTGGTAGGACACTCCCAAGAGACCCAGTACTTC.

V and J are TRBV5-1 and TRBJ1-1, with TRBD1 matching 7 bases. The CDR3 sequence is 16 residues long. V shed 4 bases, J shed 4 bases, and the junction held 13 bases outside the gene matches. In germline, CDR1 is SGHRS, CDR2 YFSETQ. The CDR3 loop reads CASSPGQATGGTEAFF. The CDR3 region has the DNA TGCGCCAGCAGCCCCGGACAGGCCACCGGGGGCACTGAAGCTTTCTTT.

This clonotype has only a few counts. The rearrangement links TRBV12-3 or TRBV12-4 to TRBJ1-2, with a tentative D call TRBD1 (5 bases). The V end lost 3 bases, the J end lost 8 bases, and 16 bases lay between the germline ends. This CDR3 is built from 14 residues. In nucleotides, the CDR3 is TGTGCCAGCAGTTTCGGTGGGGGGTCTGACGGCTACACCTTC. It is translated as CASSFGGGSDGYTF.

Worth noting for this clonotype: Germline is not matched at one junction end, which may reflect a read error. The chain recombines TRBV28 with TRBJ2-1, with 7 bases lining up with TRBD2. The germline gives CDR1 MDHEN, CDR2 SYDVKM. The CDR3 runs 15 residues. CDR3 in amino acids: CASSFRGLGGNGQFF. The CDR3 coding sequence is TGTGCCAGCAGTTTTAGGGGACTGGGGGGGAATGGGCAGTTCTTC. Drawing the rest from reference TRBV28 and TRBJ2-1, the complete variable domain is DVKVTQSSRYLVKRTGEKVFLECVQDMDHENMFWYRQDPGLGLRLIYFSYDVKMKEKGDIPEGYSVSREKKERFSLILESASTNQTSMYLCASSFRGLGGNGQFFGPGTRLTVL.